The 2 T cell receptor beta chains in this list originate from one sample, sequenced in a study of T-cell memory formation after mild COVID-19. TCRdb re-called the 5' RACE reads with MiXCR, one entry per CDR3 protein. The sample yields hundreds of thousands of distinct CDR3 sequences, 8% to 9% seen once. Sequences were obtained from PBMCs or a T cell subset sorted from them (not recorded which). The receptors derive from a man aged 18-30 years who had mild COVID-19 (a few samples of this study predate the infection). Cell type and time point are not known.

This clonotype was observed many times. The chain recombines TRBV7-6 with TRBJ2-2, with 11 bases matching TRBD1. V trimming: 5 bases; J trimming: 4 bases; junction bases outside the gene matches: 6. Germline assignment: CDR1 SGHVS and CDR2 FNYEAQ. The CDR3 extends over 16 amino acids. The CDR3 here is CASSRAGTGGTGELFF. The CDR3, as DNA: TGTGCCAGCAGCCGAGCCGGGACAGGGGGCACCGGGGAGCTGTTTTTT.

This clonotype was counted between two and nine times. The chain has TRBV7-3 and TRBJ1-1; D is uncertain. This CDR3 has 13 residues. V was clipped by 0 bases and J by 11 bases, with 13 bases between them. The V gene's germline CDR1 is SGHTA and CDR2 FQGTGA. The CDR3 region is CASSLTLAEIAFF. The DNA for the CDR3 is TGTGCCAGCAGCTTAACGTTAGCGGAGATCGCTTTCTTT. Variable domain in full (rest from reference TRBV7-3 and TRBJ1-1): GAGVSQTPSNKVTEKGKYVELRCDPISGHTALYWYRQSLGQGPEFLIYFQGTGAADDSGLPNDRFFAVRPEGSVSTLKIQRTERGDSAVYLCASSLTLAEIAFFGQGTRLTVV.